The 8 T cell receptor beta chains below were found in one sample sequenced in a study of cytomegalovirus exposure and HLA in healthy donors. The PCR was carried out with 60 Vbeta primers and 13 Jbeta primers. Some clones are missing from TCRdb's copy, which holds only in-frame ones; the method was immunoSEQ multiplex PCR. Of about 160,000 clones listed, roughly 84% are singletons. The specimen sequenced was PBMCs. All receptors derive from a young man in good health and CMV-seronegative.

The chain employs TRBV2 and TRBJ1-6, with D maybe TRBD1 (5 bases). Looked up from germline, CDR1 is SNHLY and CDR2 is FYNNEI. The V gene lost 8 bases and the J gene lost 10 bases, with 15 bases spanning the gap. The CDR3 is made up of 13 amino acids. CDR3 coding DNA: TGTGCCAGCTTTCTCAGGGCAGGGTCACCCCTCCACTTT. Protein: CASFLRAGSPLHF.

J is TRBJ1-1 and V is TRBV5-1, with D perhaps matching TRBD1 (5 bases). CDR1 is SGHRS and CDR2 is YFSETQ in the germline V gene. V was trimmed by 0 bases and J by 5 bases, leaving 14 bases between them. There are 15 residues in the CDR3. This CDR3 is CASSLEGGARTEAFF. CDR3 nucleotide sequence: TGCGCCAGCAGCTTGGAGGGAGGGGCGAGAACTGAAGCTTTCTTT.

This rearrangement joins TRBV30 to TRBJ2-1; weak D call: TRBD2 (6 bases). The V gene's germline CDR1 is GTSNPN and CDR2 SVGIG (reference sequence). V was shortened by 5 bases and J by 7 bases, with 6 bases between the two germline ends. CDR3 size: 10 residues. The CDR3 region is CAWGGNEQFF. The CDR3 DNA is TGTGCCTGGGGAGGGAATGAGCAGTTCTTC.

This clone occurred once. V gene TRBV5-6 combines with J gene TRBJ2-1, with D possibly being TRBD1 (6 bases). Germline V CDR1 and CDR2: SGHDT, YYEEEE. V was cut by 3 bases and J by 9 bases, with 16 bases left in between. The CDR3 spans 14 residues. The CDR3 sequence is CASSSNQGLGEQFF. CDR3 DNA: TGTGCCAGCAGCTCGAACCAGGGGTTGGGTGAGCAGTTCTTC. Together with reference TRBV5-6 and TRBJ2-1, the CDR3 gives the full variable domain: DAGVTQSPTHLIKTRGQQVTLRCSPKSGHDTVSWYQQALGQGPQFIFQYYEEEERQRGNFPDRFSGHQFPNYSSELNVNALLLGDSALYLCASSSNQGLGEQFFGPGTRLTVL.

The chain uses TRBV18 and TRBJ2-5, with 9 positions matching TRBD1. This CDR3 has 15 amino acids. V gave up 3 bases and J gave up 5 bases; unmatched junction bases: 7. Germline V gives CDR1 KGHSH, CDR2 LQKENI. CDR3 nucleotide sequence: TGTGCCAGCTCACCTGGGACAGGGACGGGGGAGACCCAGTACTTC. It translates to CASSPGTGTGETQYF. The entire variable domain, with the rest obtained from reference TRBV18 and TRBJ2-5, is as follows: NAGVMQNPRHLVRRRGQEARLRCSPMKGHSHVYWYRQLPEEGLKFMVYLQKENIIDESGMPKERFSAEFPKEGPSILRIQQVVRGDSAAYFCASSPGTGTGETQYFGPGTRLLVL.

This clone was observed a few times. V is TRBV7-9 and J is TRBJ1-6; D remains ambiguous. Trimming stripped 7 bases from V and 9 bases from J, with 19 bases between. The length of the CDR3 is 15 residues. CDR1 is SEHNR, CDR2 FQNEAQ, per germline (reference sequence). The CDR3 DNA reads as TGTGCCAGCACCCCCGCGCACGAGCCAATTTCACCCCTCCACTTT. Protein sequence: CASTPAHEPISPLHF.

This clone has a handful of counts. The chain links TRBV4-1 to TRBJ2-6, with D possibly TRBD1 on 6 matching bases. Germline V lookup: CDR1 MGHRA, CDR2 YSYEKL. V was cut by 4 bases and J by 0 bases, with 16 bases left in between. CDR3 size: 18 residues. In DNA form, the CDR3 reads TGCGCCAGCAGCCCCCGACAGGAGTTCATCTCTGGGGCCAACGTCCTGACTTTC. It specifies CASSPRQEFISGANVLTF.

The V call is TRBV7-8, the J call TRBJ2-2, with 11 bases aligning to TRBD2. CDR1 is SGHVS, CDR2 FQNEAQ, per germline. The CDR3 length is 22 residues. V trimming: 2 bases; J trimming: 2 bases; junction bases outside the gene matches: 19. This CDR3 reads CASSLPLTQGQGLADNTGELFF. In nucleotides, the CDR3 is TGTGCCAGCAGCTTACCACTGACTCAGGGGCAGGGACTAGCGGATAACACCGGGGAGCTGTTTTTT.